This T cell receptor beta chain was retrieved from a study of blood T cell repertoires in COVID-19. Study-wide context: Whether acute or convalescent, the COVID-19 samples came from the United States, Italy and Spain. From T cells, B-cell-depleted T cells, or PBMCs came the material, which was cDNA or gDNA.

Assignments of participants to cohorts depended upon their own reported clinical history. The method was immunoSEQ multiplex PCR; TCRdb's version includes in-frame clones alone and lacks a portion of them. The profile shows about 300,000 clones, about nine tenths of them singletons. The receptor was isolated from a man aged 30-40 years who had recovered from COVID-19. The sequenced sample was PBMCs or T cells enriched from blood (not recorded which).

The CDR3 sequence is CASSPVVGGNEQFF. The CDR3, as DNA: TGCGCCAGCAGCCCCGTGGTAGGAGGGAATGAGCAGTTCTTC. The genes are TRBV4-1 and TRBJ2-1; weak D call: TRBD2 (6 bases). CDR1 and CDR2 from the germline V gene are MGHRA and YSYEKL. V was pared by 4 bases and J by 7 bases, with 14 bases between. CDR3 length equals 14 residues.